This T cell receptor (beta chain) was captured by sequencing in a study of blood T cell repertoires in COVID-19. The repertoire was sequenced with immunoSEQ multiplex PCR; TCRdb's copy has only in-frame clones and lacks some. The sample records about 310,000 clones, 87% being singletons. V lost 4 bases, J lost 1 base, and 4 bases stayed unmatched. From germline, CDR1 is ENHRY and CDR2 SYGVKD. The CDR3 is 16 amino acids. This clonotype was sampled from a man aged 18 to 35 with active or convalescent COVID-19. The chain couples TRBV10-3 to TRBJ2-1; 10 nucleotides match TRBD2. The sample taken for sequencing was peripheral blood. The CDR3 loop is CAISGTSGDSYNEQFF. Written as DNA, the CDR3 is TGTGCCATCAGTGGGACTAGCGGAGATTCCTACAATGAGCAGTTCTTC.